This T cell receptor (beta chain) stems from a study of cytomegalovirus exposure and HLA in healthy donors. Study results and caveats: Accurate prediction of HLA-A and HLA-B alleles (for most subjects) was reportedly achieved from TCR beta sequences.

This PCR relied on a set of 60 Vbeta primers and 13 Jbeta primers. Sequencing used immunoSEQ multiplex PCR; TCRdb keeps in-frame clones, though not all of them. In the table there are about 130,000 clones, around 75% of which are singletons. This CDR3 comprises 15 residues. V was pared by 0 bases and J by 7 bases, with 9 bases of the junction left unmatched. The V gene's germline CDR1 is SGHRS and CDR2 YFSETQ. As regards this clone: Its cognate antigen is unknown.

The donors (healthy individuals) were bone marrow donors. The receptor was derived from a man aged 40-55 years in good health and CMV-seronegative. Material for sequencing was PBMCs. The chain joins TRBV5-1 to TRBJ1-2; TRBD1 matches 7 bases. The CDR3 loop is CASSLGQTGFSGYTF. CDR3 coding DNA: TGCGCCAGCAGCTTGGGACAGACAGGGTTTAGTGGCTACACCTTC.